Shown below are 21 T cell receptor beta chains from a single sample sequenced in a study of cytomegalovirus exposure and HLA in healthy donors. PCR used 60 Vbeta primers and 13 Jbeta primers. Sequencing used immunoSEQ multiplex PCR; TCRdb keeps in-frame clones, though not all of them. This table has about 90,000 clones, roughly 70% appearing once. Sequenced sample: PBMCs. Source of these receptors: a man aged 30-40 years in good health and CMV-seronegative.

The chain combines TRBV7-9 with TRBJ2-1; D remains unclear. The germline V and J ends were trimmed by 5 bases and 5 bases, with 7 bases remaining between them. Germline V CDR1 and CDR2: SEHNR, FQNEAQ (reference sequence). The CDR3 spans 12 residues. In DNA, the CDR3 is TGTGCCAGCAGCCATACTGACAATGAGCAGTTCTTC. Residues: CASSHTDNEQFF.

This clone was observed a handful of times. The chain's CDR3 is CASSSGTSGGPSSYNEQFF. CDR3 DNA: TGCGCCAGCAGCTCCGGGACTAGCGGGGGCCCAAGCTCCTACAATGAGCAGTTCTTC. This chain joins TRBV5-1 and TRBJ2-1; 14 bases match TRBD2. Unmatched junction bases numbered 8, after V lost 3 bases and J lost 0 bases. In germline, CDR1 is SGHRS, CDR2 YFSETQ. The CDR3 length is 19 residues.

This chain uses TRBV29-1 with TRBJ2-5, with unresolved D. V lost 8 bases, J lost 2 bases, and 9 bases lay in between. The germline CDR1 and CDR2 sequences are SQVTM and ANQGSEA. The CDR3 has 11 amino acids. The CDR3 sequence: CSHSTQETQYF. The DNA of the CDR3 is TGCAGCCACAGCACTCAAGAGACCCAGTACTTC.

The genes are TRBV13 and TRBJ2-3; D is perhaps TRBD2 (5 bases). V was clipped by 4 bases and J by 0 bases, with 17 bases between them. In germline, CDR1 is PRHDT, CDR2 FYEKMQ (reference sequence). The CDR3 has 17 amino acids. CDR3 nucleotide sequence: TGTGCCAGCAGCTCCCACCGAGCGGAGACTAGCACAGATACGCAGTATTTT. This codes for CASSSHRAETSTDTQYF.

This clone was counted between two and nine times. The J gene is TRBJ2-6, the V gene TRBV5-4, with D maybe TRBD1 (6 bases). V was trimmed by 4 bases and J by 1 base, leaving 9 bases between them. The CDR3 contains 15 residues. Germline V gene lookup returns CDR1 SGHNT and CDR2 YYREEE (reference sequence). This CDR3 reads CASSHTGSGANVLTF. The CDR3 coding sequence is TGTGCCAGCAGCCATACAGGGTCTGGGGCCAACGTCCTGACTTTC.

In its sample, this clone was seen a few times. The J gene is TRBJ1-6, the V gene TRBV10-3; 10 bases are shared with TRBD1. J gave up 5 bases and V 2 bases, and 0 bases lay outside the gene matches. The CDR3 contains 15 residues. Germline CDR1 reads ENHRY; CDR2 reads SYGVKD. The CDR3 here is CAISEGTGDNSPLHF. The CDR3 nucleotides read TGTGCCATCAGTGAGGGGACAGGGGATAATTCACCCCTCCACTTT.

J is TRBJ2-7 and V is TRBV5-6; possible D gene TRBD1, 5 bases. Germline V gives CDR1 SGHDT, CDR2 YYEEEE. CDR3 length: 12 amino acids. Deletions cut 6 bases from V and 7 bases from J, with 14 bases between. The CDR3 DNA follows: TGTGCCAGCACCCAAGGGGCTCAAGAGCAGTACTTC. Translated, it gives CASTQGAQEQYF.

The chain combines TRBV5-1 with TRBJ2-7; 8 bases fit TRBD2. CDR3 length equals 13 residues. Germline V lookup: CDR1 SGHRS, CDR2 YFSETQ. V lost 7 bases and J lost 3; bases outside the gene matches: 6. The CDR3 coding sequence is TGCGCCAGCCGGCGGGGGGTTGGCTACGAGCAGTACTTC. It yields the protein CASRRGVGYEQYF.

This clone was seen a single time. The chain couples TRBV28 to TRBJ2-7; 9 bases are a match to TRBD1. The CDR3 sequence is 15 residues long. Germline V gene lookup returns CDR1 MDHEN and CDR2 SYDVKM. Trimming cost V 4 bases and J 3 bases; bases outside gene matches: 7. Here the CDR3 DNA reads TGTGCCAGCAGTTCCCCGACAGGGGGAGTCTACGAGCAGTACTTC. This sequence encodes CASSSPTGGVYEQYF.

The chain is built from TRBV19 and TRBJ1-2; the D gene is possibly TRBD1 (5 bases). The CDR3 spans 15 residues. V lost 6 bases, J lost 1 base, and 15 bases lay in between. Germline values: CDR1 LNHDA, CDR2 SQIVND (reference sequence). Here the CDR3 reads CASSPPQGINYGYTF. In DNA, the CDR3 is TGTGCCAGTAGCCCCCCCCAGGGAATTAACTATGGCTACACCTTC.

J is TRBJ2-7 and V is TRBV4-2; TRBD2 matches at 13 bases. Germline CDR1 reads LGHNA; CDR2 reads YNFKEQ. The J segment lost 2 bases and the V segment lost 7 bases, leaving 5 bases of the junction unmatched. The CDR3 is made up of 15 amino acids. The CDR3 is CASNRLAGGAYEQYF. The CDR3, as DNA: TGTGCCAGCAACAGACTAGCGGGAGGCGCCTACGAGCAGTACTTC.

The chain has TRBV7-9 and TRBJ1-4; TRBD1 matches 7 bases. The CDR3 has 16 residues. V lost 3 bases and J lost 4; bases outside the gene matches: 8. Per germline, CDR1 SEHNR and CDR2 FQNEAQ (reference sequence). The CDR3 here is CASSFTLGQNNEKLFF. CDR3 bases: TGTGCCAGCAGCTTCACCCTGGGACAGAATAATGAAAAACTGTTTTTT.

The chain employs TRBV2 and TRBJ2-7, with a tentative D call TRBD1 (6 bases). The V gene lost 4 bases and the J gene lost 2 bases, with 6 bases spanning the gap. Germline V gene lookup returns CDR1 SNHLY and CDR2 FYNNEI. There are 12 residues in the CDR3. The DNA of the CDR3 is TGTGCCAGCAGTGGACAGGCCTACGAGCAGTACTTC. It encodes CASSGQAYEQYF. Full variable domain (rest looked up from reference TRBV2 and TRBJ2-7): EPEVTQTPSHQVTQMGQEVILRCVPISNHLYFYWYRQILGQKVEFLVSFYNNEISEKSEIFDDQFSVERPDGSNFTLKIRSTKLEDSAMYFCASSGQAYEQYFGPGTRLTVT.

This sequence joins TRBV5-4 and TRBJ1-2; TRBD1 agrees at 8 bases. Germline CDR1 and CDR2: SGHNT and YYREEE (reference sequence). CDR3 length equals 14 residues. V lost 4 bases and J lost 2; bases outside the gene matches: 4. The CDR3 DNA follows: TGTGCCAGCAGCCCCCAGGGGGCAAACTATGGCTACACCTTC. This codes for CASSPQGANYGYTF.

The chain couples TRBV10-3 to TRBJ1-4; D gene unclear. The CDR3 totals 16 residues. V was pared by 6 bases and J by 0 bases, with 14 bases between. Germline CDR1 and CDR2: ENHRY and SYGVKD. The CDR3 DNA reads as TGTGCCATCAGGGGAGAGGTCCTACCAACTAATGAAAAACTGTTTTTT. Its translation: CAIRGEVLPTNEKLFF.

The genes are TRBV27 and TRBJ2-5, with unresolved D. Germline V gives CDR1 MNHEY, CDR2 SMNVEV (reference sequence). CDR3 length equals 14 residues. The V and J ends lost 3 bases and 5 bases respectively, with 13 bases between them. As DNA, the CDR3 is TGTGCCAGCAGTTTCGGTACTCTCCGGGAGACCCAGTACTTC. Encoded protein: CASSFGTLRETQYF.

This chain links TRBV6-6 with TRBJ1-1; tentative D call: TRBD1 (5 bases). Trimming cost V 5 bases and J 3 bases, with 10 bases left between them. CDR3 length: 13 residues. Germline V gives CDR1 MNHNY, CDR2 SVGAGI (reference sequence). In nucleotides, the CDR3 is TGTGCCAGCAGTCCCTGGGGGGACACTGAAGCTTTCTTT. Protein: CASSPWGDTEAFF.

This clone was observed a handful of times. The chain carries TRBV5-6 and TRBJ1-4; no definite D call. V was clipped by 1 base and J by 4 bases, with 8 bases between them. The CDR3 has 14 amino acids. Germline CDR1 is SGHDT and CDR2 is YYEEEE. The CDR3 DNA sequence: TGTGCCAGCAGCTTGACCAGATTTAATGAAAAACTGTTTTTT. This translates into CASSLTRFNEKLFF.

The V gene is TRBV28, the J gene TRBJ2-1, with 9 bases fitting TRBD1. J gave up 4 bases and V 6 bases, and 7 bases lay outside the gene matches. The CDR3 extends over 15 amino acids. Per germline, CDR1 MDHEN and CDR2 SYDVKM. Written as DNA, the CDR3 is TGTGCCAGCAGGATCCCGGGACAGGGATACAATGAGCAGTTCTTC. Translating it yields CASRIPGQGYNEQFF.

This clone was seen once. CDR3 DNA: TGTGCTAGTGGTTTGGTACCCAACAGGAATCCCTACGAGCAGTACTTC. Its protein product is CASGLVPNRNPYEQYF. This chain links TRBV12-5 with TRBJ2-7, with TRBD1 as a possible D gene (5 bases). With 0 bases removed from V and 2 bases from J, the gap between germline ends came to 14 bases. CDR3 length: 16 residues. The germline V gene encodes CDR1 LGHNT and CDR2 FRNRAP.

V and J are TRBV5-6 and TRBJ2-5, with 7 bases fitting TRBD2. Unmatched junction bases numbered 12, after V lost 2 bases and J lost 5 bases. The CDR3 is 16 residues long. CDR1 and CDR2 from the germline V gene are SGHDT and YYEEEE. The CDR3 region is CASSFAAGAGMETQYF. The CDR3 nucleotides read TGTGCCAGCAGCTTTGCCGCGGGAGCGGGGATGGAGACCCAGTACTTC.